The rows below give T cell receptor beta chains drawn from one sample of a study of cytomegalovirus exposure and HLA in healthy donors. Some clones are missing from TCRdb's copy, which holds only in-frame ones; the method was immunoSEQ multiplex PCR. The sample has about 190,000 clones, roughly four fifths seen once. Sequenced sample: PBMCs. All receptors derive from a woman in her twenties or thirties in good health and CMV-seropositive. Both conserved end residues are part of each CDR3. A D gene is named only where the DNA matches it firmly. Clone size is stated in some rows and not others, as once, few, many or a class when expanded.

NA	NA	TRBV28	TRBJ1-6	CASRDRALHF	TGTGCCAGCAGAGACCGGGCCCTCCACTTT
NA	NA	TRBV11-2	TRBJ2-5	CASSFAGARETQYF	TGTGCCAGCAGCTTCGCGGGGGCTAGGGAGACCCAGTACTTC
NA	TRBD2	TRBV5-6	TRBJ2-3	CASSRTSGGAYTDTQYF	TGTGCCAGCAGCCGTACTAGCGGGGGGGCCTATACAGATACGCAGTATTTT
once	NA	TRBV2	TRBJ1-1	CASSVEQNTEAFF	TGTGCCAGCAGTGTGGAGCAGAACACTGAAGCTTTCTTT
NA	TRBD1	TRBV25-1	TRBJ2-3	CASLSRDRGTDTQYF	TGTGCCAGTTTAAGCAGGGACAGGGGGACAGATACGCAGTATTTT
NA	TRBD2	TRBV4-3	TRBJ2-2	CASSHSGGTGELFF	TGCGCCAGCAGCCATAGCGGGGGCACCGGGGAGCTGTTTTTT
NA	TRBD1	TRBV5-4	TRBJ2-7	CASSTRTGGEQYF	TGTGCCAGCAGCACCCGGACAGGGGGTGAGCAGTACTTC
NA	NA	TRBV19	TRBJ2-3	CASRRNGRVADTQYF	TGTGCCAGTAGAAGAAACGGGAGAGTGGCAGATACGCAGTATTTT
NA	NA	TRBV7-9	TRBJ1-2	CASSGGRGYTF	TGTGCCAGCAGCGGAGGCCGAGGCTACACCTTC
NA	TRBD1	TRBV7-2	TRBJ2-3	CASSLVGTGAIDTQYF	TGTGCCAGCAGCTTAGTCGGGACAGGGGCGATAGATACGCAGTATTTT
NA	TRBD1	TRBV19	TRBJ2-3	CASNPGQGFTDTQYF	TGTGCCAGTAATCCGGGACAGGGGTTCACAGATACGCAGTATTTT
NA	TRBD1	TRBV7-3	TRBJ2-2	CASSDPGQGITGELFF	TGTGCCAGCAGCGATCCGGGACAGGGAATCACCGGGGAGCTGTTTTTT
NA	NA	TRBV29-1	TRBJ2-5	CSVRLVIETQYF	TGCAGCGTCAGACTAGTCATTGAGACCCAGTACTTC
NA	NA	TRBV18	TRBJ2-7	CASSPPVGANEQYF	TGTGCCAGCTCACCACCGGTGGGAGCCAACGAGCAGTACTTC
once	NA	TRBV11-2	TRBJ2-2	CASSPAGTGELFF	TGTGCCAGCAGCCCAGCGGGCACCGGGGAGCTGTTTTTT
NA	NA	TRBV18	TRBJ2-7	CASSPRGSYEQYF	TGTGCCAGCTCACCTCGGGGTTCCTACGAGCAGTACTTC
NA	NA	TRBV10-3	TRBJ1-3	CAISGGGTGNTIYF	TGTGCCATCAGTGGCGGAGGGACTGGAAACACCATATATTTT
NA	NA	TRBV9	TRBJ1-3	CASSVEAHSGNTIYF	TGTGCCAGCAGCGTAGAAGCCCACTCTGGAAACACCATATATTTT
few	TRBD1	TRBV7-9	TRBJ1-4	CASSLRRQGLSEKLFF	TGTGCCAGCAGCTTAAGGCGACAGGGGTTAAGTGAAAAACTGTTTTTT
NA	NA	TRBV4-3	TRBJ1-2	CASSGNYGYTF	TGCGCGTCCTCGGGAAACTATGGCTACACCTTC
NA	NA	TRBV4-3	TRBJ2-7	CASSQDGGAYEQYF	TGCGCCAGCAGCCAAGATGGGGGCGCCTACGAGCAGTACTTC
NA	TRBD2	TRBV6-5	TRBJ2-1	CASSYLRTSGSNEQFF	TGTGCCAGCAGTTACCTACGGACTAGCGGGAGCAATGAGCAGTTCTTC
NA	NA	TRBV16	TRBJ1-2	CASSRGRGNYGYTF	TGTGCCAGCAGCCGGGGCAGGGGAAACTATGGCTACACCTTC
NA	NA	TRBV11-3	TRBJ2-7	CASSKDGVEDEQYF	TGTGCCAGCAGCAAAGACGGGGTAGAGGACGAGCAGTACTTC
NA	TRBD2	TRBV4-2	TRBJ2-7	CASSQLGAGAGEQYF	TGTGCCAGCAGCCAATTGGGAGCGGGAGCTGGGGAGCAGTACTTC
NA	NA	TRBV15	TRBJ1-3	CATSRDFWGRGNTIYF	TGTGCCACCAGCAGAGATTTTTGGGGGAGGGGAAACACCATATATTTT
NA	NA	TRBV29-1	TRBJ2-1	CSVEGRRWAFF	TGCAGCGTTGAAGGTCGCAGATGGGCGTTCTTC
NA	NA	TRBV6-1	TRBJ1-6	CASRSFASSPLHF	TGTGCCAGCAGGAGTTTTGCGAGTTCACCCCTCCACTTT
NA	TRBD2	TRBV7-2	TRBJ2-5	CASSLGLEVEQYF	TGTGCCAGCAGCTTGGGACTAGAGGTGGAGCAGTACTTC
once	TRBD2	TRBV9	TRBJ2-2	CASSLTSGRVTGELFF	TGTGCCAGCAGCCTTACTAGCGGGAGGGTGACCGGGGAGCTGTTTTTT
NA	NA	TRBV30	TRBJ1-2	CAWRRQALGVYGYTF	TGTGCCTGGAGAAGACAGGCCCTGGGGGTCTATGGCTACACCTTC
NA	TRBD1	TRBV15	TRBJ1-5	CATSTGGSGQPQHF	TGTGCCACCAGCACAGGGGGATCAGGGCAGCCCCAGCATTTT
NA	TRBD1	TRBV2	TRBJ1-5	CASDRGSNQPQHF	TGTGCCAGTGACAGGGGTAGCAATCAGCCCCAGCATTTT
NA	NA	TRBV28	TRBJ2-5	CASNSVQETQYF	TGTGCCAGCAATTCCGTCCAAGAGACCCAGTACTTC
NA	TRBD2	TRBV4-1	TRBJ2-7	CASSPLQGGPSYEQYF	TGCGCCAGCAGCCCGCTTCAGGGAGGGCCTTCCTACGAGCAGTACTTC
NA	NA	TRBV18	TRBJ1-5	CASSPGDQPQHF	TGTGCCAGCTCACCGGGAGATCAGCCCCAGCATTTT
NA	TRBD1	TRBV5-1	TRBJ2-7	CASSSPRDRVSYEQYF	TGCGCCAGCAGCTCACCCCGGGACAGGGTCTCCTACGAGCAGTACTTC
NA	TRBD2	TRBV7-9	TRBJ2-3	CASSLALAGGSDTQYF	TGTGCCAGCAGCTTAGCCCTAGCGGGGGGAAGTGATACGCAGTATTTT
NA	NA	TRBV28	TRBJ2-1	CASSSPQGNNEQFF	TGTGCCAGCAGTTCTCCTCAGGGAAACAATGAGCAGTTCTTC
NA	NA	TRBV5-1	TRBJ2-7	CASSLSSYEQYF	TGCGCCAGCAGCTTGTCGTCCTACGAGCAGTACTTC
NA	NA	TRBV27	TRBJ2-4	CASSFVGDGKNIQYF	TGTGCCAGCAGTTTCGTAGGGGATGGCAAAAACATTCAGTACTTC
NA	NA	TRBV28	TRBJ2-2	CASSLRGIRTGELFF	TGTGCCAGCTCGCTTCGAGGGATCCGCACCGGGGAGCTGTTTTTT
NA	NA	TRBV7-2	TRBJ2-7	CASSLGAYEQYF	TGTGCCAGCAGCTTAGGGGCGTACGAGCAGTACTTC
NA	TRBD1	TRBV9	TRBJ2-1	CASSVVGTVSYNEQFF	TGTGCCAGCAGCGTAGTAGGGACAGTATCCTACAATGAGCAGTTCTTC
NA	TRBD1	TRBV2	TRBJ1-3	CASSRTGVGNTIYF	TGTGCCAGCAGCAGGACAGGGGTCGGAAACACCATATATTTT
NA	NA	TRBV28	TRBJ2-5	CASIGLFQETQYF	TGTGCCAGCATCGGACTATTCCAAGAGACCCAGTACTTC
NA	TRBD2	TRBV2	TRBJ2-5	CASRRNLAGETQYF	TGTGCCAGCAGAAGAAACCTAGCGGGAGAGACCCAGTACTTC
NA	NA	TRBV18	TRBJ2-2	CASSEIRGTGELFF	TGTGCCAGCTCCGAGATCCGGGGAACCGGGGAGCTGTTTTTT